The clone carrying this T cell receptor (beta chain) has just a few counts. Antigen unknown. Prepared libraries of TCR beta cDNA carried unique molecular identifiers. The authors obtained about 520,000 cDNA molecules from roughly 1.1 to 9.2 million T cells. A single record per CDR3 protein comes from TCRdb applying MiXCR to the PCR reads. The sample yields roughly 540,000 distinct CDR3 sequences, 30% to 40% seen once. This entry comes from a study of post-analysis software for immune sequencing data. As for the study in general: Relapsing-remitting, secondary progressive and progressive-relapsing forms of multiple sclerosis all featured among disease courses. The study, taken as a whole, reports: Same-batch preparations were strongly co-clustered by F measure. A handful of TRBV segments were more frequent in patients than controls; TRBV5-6, TRBV5-1 and TRBV20-1 belonged to this group. In multiple sclerosis, normalized Chao1 diversity was significantly below that of controls.

V dropped 6 bases and J dropped 4; count of bases not matched to a gene: 7. The CDR3 totals 14 residues. The sequenced sample was blood. V and J are TRBV12-3 or TRBV12-4 and TRBJ2-3; 7 bases fit TRBD2. This clonotype originated in a girl aged 2 to 17 with multiple sclerosis. CDR3 nucleotides: TGTGCCAGCAGCCCGCTGGGGAGGGCAGATACGCAGTATTTT. This codes for CASSPLGRADTQYF.